This paragraph reports one TCR beta chain. Its antigen remains unknown. These data are taken from a study of CD8 T cells in ankylosing spondylitis. Study-level results: Disease-linked clones bore a CD8+ phenotype, appearing relatively rarely in peripheral blood. Seemingly characteristic of ankylosing spondylitis blood was a TCR beta motif consisting of about 8 highly homologous variants.

Quantitative 5'-RACE with molecular barcodes was used to make the TCR beta libraries. Via MiXCR, TCRdb re-called the 5' RACE reads, giving one row per CDR3 protein. The repertoire holds some 290,000 distinct CDR3 sequences, with around 20% as singletons. Trimming at V came to 3 bases and at J to 4 bases, leaving 7 bases not matched to a gene. This CDR3 has 18 residues. CDR1 SGHAT and CDR2 FQNNGV come from the germline V gene. V is TRBV11-2 and J is TRBJ2-6; the match to TRBD1 covers 12 bases. Sequences were obtained from blood, either unsorted or a sorted T cell fraction (not recorded which). This clonotype originated in a male donor with ankylosing spondylitis or in good health (not recorded which). DNA of the CDR3: TGTGCCAGCAGCTTGCCGGGACAGGGGGCGAAAGGGGCCAACGTCCTGACTTTC. Its protein is CASSLPGQGAKGANVLTF.